What follows are 21 T cell receptor beta chains derived from one specimen sequenced in a study of CD8 T cells in Susac syndrome (dated by TCRdb to about 2019). Preparation of the library involved the immunoSEQ multiplex PCR assay. RNA was extracted using the RNeasy kit, and about 0.45 to 1 ug of the RNA was reverse transcribed with random hexamers. Clones were called with MiXCR by TCRdb after fastp trimmed the public reads at Q25, and only in-frame beta chains were retained. Duplicate CDR3 protein sequences are folded into a single record with the most common DNA and genes. The sample table holds 70,000 or so distinct CDR3 sequences, of which 85% to 95% were seen once. The top ten constitute roughly 0.22% of the sample. Sequencing was carried out using CD8+ T cells from PBMCs. The receptors originated from a human donor in good health.

This clonotype was detected once. The genes are TRBV28 and TRBJ2-6, with 7 bases identical to TRBD2. Germline V CDR1 and CDR2: MDHEN, SYDVKM. CDR3 size: 19 residues. The ends lost 6 bases at V and 0 bases at J; junction bases unmatched: 14. CDR3 protein: CASRNPRTSLSSGANVLTF. The CDR3 DNA sequence: TGTGCCAGCAGGAATCCTAGGACTAGTTTGAGCTCTGGGGCCAACGTCCTGACTTTC.

The V call is TRBV23-1, the J call TRBJ1-1; no clear D gene. TRBV23-1 is classed as an ORF, of uncertain function. This CDR3 has 13 residues. V was pared by 2 bases and J by 8 bases, with 12 bases between. The DNA of the CDR3 is TGCGCCAGCAGTCAAGAGGCAGGAGTAGAAGCTTTCTTT. Its protein is CASSQEAGVEAFF.

The J gene is TRBJ2-7, the V gene TRBV6-5; D uncertain. V was shortened by 0 bases and J by 3 bases, with 6 bases between the two germline ends. Germline CDR1 and CDR2: MNHEY and SVGAGI. The CDR3 length is 13 residues. CDR3 loop: CASSYSASYEQYF. For the CDR3, the DNA is TGTGCCAGCAGTTACTCGGCTAGCTACGAGCAGTACTTC.

This chain connects TRBV6-5 to TRBJ1-1, with D maybe TRBD1 (6 bases). The V gene lost 6 bases and the J gene lost 8 bases, with 19 bases spanning the gap. CDR3 length: 14 amino acids. CDR1 and CDR2 (germline): MNHEY, SVGAGI. The CDR3: CASSGQTRGGEAFF. The CDR3 DNA follows: TGTGCCAGCAGCGGACAGACGAGGGGGGGCGAAGCTTTCTTT.

CDR3 nucleotides: TGTGCCAGCAGTTTGGTGGGACAGAGCACTGAAGCTTTCTTT. Residues: CASSLVGQSTEAFF. The V and J genes are TRBV27 and TRBJ1-1; 7 nucleotides agree with TRBD1. The germline gives CDR1 MNHEY, CDR2 SMNVEV (reference sequence). The V and J ends lost 3 bases and 4 bases, in that order; junction bases with no gene match: 5. The CDR3 loop spans 14 amino acids.

The chain combines TRBV7-9 with TRBJ1-1; D is possibly TRBD1 (6 bases). This CDR3 is built from 13 residues. From germline, CDR1 is SEHNR and CDR2 FQNEAQ (reference sequence). V lost 6 bases, J lost 0 bases, and 8 bases lay in between. The chain's CDR3 is CASRGQLNTEAFF. The CDR3 DNA is TGTGCCAGCAGAGGACAGTTGAACACTGAAGCTTTCTTT.

The chain recombines TRBV3-1 with TRBJ2-5, with 7 bases matching TRBD1. This CDR3 contains 14 residues. Trimming took 8 bases from V and 6 from J; bases not matched to a gene: 12. CDR1 is LGHDT and CDR2 is YNNKEL in the germline V gene (reference sequence). The DNA of the CDR3 is TGTGCCAGCCGCCCCTCCACAGGGGTTAAGACCCAGTACTTC. Protein sequence: CASRPSTGVKTQYF.

V gene TRBV7-9 combines with J gene TRBJ2-1; D uncertain. V was cut by 8 bases and J by 0 bases, with 11 bases left in between. The CDR3 length is 14 residues. CDR1 SEHNR and CDR2 FQNEAQ come from the germline V gene (reference sequence). CDR3 sequence reads: CASFRPHSYNEQFF. Written as DNA, the CDR3 is TGTGCCAGCTTCAGGCCCCACTCCTACAATGAGCAGTTCTTC.

The V gene is TRBV15, the J gene TRBJ1-2; D gene unclear. The CDR3 runs to 15 residues. V lost 0 bases and J 0 bases, leaving 8 bases between the germline ends. Germline V gene sequence: CDR1 LNHNV, CDR2 YYDKDF (reference sequence). The CDR3, as DNA: TGTGCCACCAGCAGAGAGGTGTCGACTAACTATGGCTACACCTTC. As protein: CATSREVSTNYGYTF.

This chain connects TRBV7-9 to TRBJ2-3; 10 nucleotides match TRBD1. The CDR3 is 17 residues long. Germline CDR1 is SEHNR and CDR2 is FQNEAQ (reference sequence). V shed 4 bases, J shed 6 bases, and the junction held 13 bases outside the gene matches. CDR3 DNA: TGTGCCAGCAGCTCGAGCGGGACAGGGGCCTCTAAGGATACGCAGTATTTT. As protein: CASSSSGTGASKDTQYF.

The V call is TRBV30, the J call TRBJ1-2; TRBD1 matches 7 bases. V lost 2 bases and J lost 4; bases outside the gene matches: 7. Germline loops: CDR1 GTSNPN, CDR2 SVGIG (reference sequence). The CDR3 loop spans 14 amino acids. The CDR3 DNA reads as TGTGCCTGGAGTCTCGCAGGGGGTGGCTATGGCTACACCTTC. This translates into CAWSLAGGGYGYTF.

The chain combines TRBV27 with TRBJ1-6; D is uncertain. V lost 6 bases to trimming and J lost 10 bases, with 16 bases between them. CDR1 and CDR2 (germline): MNHEY, SMNVEV (reference sequence). This CDR3 comprises 14 residues. CDR3 loop: CASRPMTLGSPLHF. The CDR3 DNA reads as TGTGCCAGCAGGCCTATGACCCTGGGATCACCCCTCCACTTT.

The CDR3 here is CASSPRGQGAADYGYTF. The CDR3 region has the DNA TGTGCCAGCAGCCCGAGGGGACAGGGGGCCGCGGACTATGGCTACACCTTC. The chain joins TRBV7-9 to TRBJ1-2, with 12 bases that match TRBD1. The germline V gene encodes CDR1 SEHNR and CDR2 FQNEAQ (reference sequence). V lost 5 bases and J lost 3; bases outside the gene matches: 10. This CDR3 has 17 residues.

The chain is built from TRBV20-1 and TRBJ2-5, with unresolved D. The germline V gene has CDR1 DFQATT and CDR2 SNEGSKA (reference sequence). The CDR3 length is 15 residues. Deletions cut 5 bases from V and 1 base from J, with 17 bases between. CDR3 sequence reads: CSAFRGDSLQETQYF. The CDR3 DNA is TGCAGTGCTTTTCGTGGGGATAGTCTCCAAGAGACCCAGTACTTC.

The rearrangement links TRBV7-8 to TRBJ1-4, with D tentatively TRBD1 (6 bases). This CDR3 is 18 amino acids long. V shed 1 base and J shed 5 bases, with 20 bases lying between them. Germline V gene data show CDR1 as SGHVS and CDR2 as FQNEAQ. The chain's CDR3 is CASSLEGPRTAINEKLFF. CDR3 bases: TGTGCCAGCAGCTTAGAAGGTCCGAGGACAGCAATCAATGAAAAACTGTTTTTT.

The J gene is TRBJ2-1, the V gene TRBV11-2; D is possibly TRBD1 or TRBD2 (6 bases each). There are 13 residues in the CDR3. Germline CDR1 and CDR2: SGHAT and FQNNGV. V shed 8 bases and J shed 3 bases, with 11 bases lying between them. CDR3 sequence: CASLGGNYNEQFF. The DNA of the CDR3 is TGTGCCAGCTTAGGGGGGAACTACAATGAGCAGTTCTTC.

The rearrangement links TRBV6-5 to TRBJ2-5; tentatively, D is TRBD1 or TRBD2 (5 bases each). Germline values: CDR1 MNHEY, CDR2 SVGAGI. The CDR3 extends over 14 amino acids. V gave up 0 bases and J gave up 4 bases, with 9 bases separating them. In nucleotides, the CDR3 is TGTGCCAGCAGTTACTCTGAGGGGTCAGAGACCCAGTACTTC. It encodes CASSYSEGSETQYF.

This chain connects TRBV9 to TRBJ2-1; TRBD2 matches 13 bases. J lost 8 bases, V lost 4 bases, and 6 bases had no gene match. CDR1 is SGDLS, CDR2 YYNGEE, per germline. The CDR3 totals 15 residues. CDR3 residues: CASSTSGGGQYEQFF. CDR3 nucleotides: TGTGCCAGCAGCACTAGCGGGGGGGGTCAGTATGAGCAGTTCTTC.

This clonotype was observed a single time. V is TRBV11-2 and J is TRBJ2-1; 13 nucleotides align to TRBD2. This CDR3 contains 15 residues. The V segment lost 2 bases and the J segment 7 bases; nucleotides outside the gene matches: 2. Germline CDR1 SGHAT, CDR2 FQNNGV. The CDR3 loop is CASSLTSGGGNEQFF. The CDR3 nucleotides read TGTGCCAGCAGCTTAACTAGCGGGGGGGGGAATGAGCAGTTCTTC.

The V call is TRBV7-2, the J call TRBJ2-5; 10 nucleotides line up with TRBD2. The ends lost 8 bases at V and 2 bases at J; junction bases unmatched: 14. Per the germline V gene, CDR1 is SGHTA and CDR2 is FQGNSA. CDR3 length equals 17 residues. The DNA for the CDR3 is TGTGCCAGCGGTGATAGCGGGGGGCTGAGCCCTCAAGAGACCCAGTACTTC. It codes for CASGDSGGLSPQETQYF.

This sequence joins TRBV6-5 and TRBJ1-5; no reliable D call. CDR3 length: 14 residues. V was clipped by 5 bases and J by 2 bases, with 10 bases between them. Germline CDR1 is MNHEY and CDR2 is SVGAGI. DNA of the CDR3: TGTGCCAGCAGTACGACGGTGGGCAATCAGCCCCAGCATTTT. This translates into CASSTTVGNQPQHF.